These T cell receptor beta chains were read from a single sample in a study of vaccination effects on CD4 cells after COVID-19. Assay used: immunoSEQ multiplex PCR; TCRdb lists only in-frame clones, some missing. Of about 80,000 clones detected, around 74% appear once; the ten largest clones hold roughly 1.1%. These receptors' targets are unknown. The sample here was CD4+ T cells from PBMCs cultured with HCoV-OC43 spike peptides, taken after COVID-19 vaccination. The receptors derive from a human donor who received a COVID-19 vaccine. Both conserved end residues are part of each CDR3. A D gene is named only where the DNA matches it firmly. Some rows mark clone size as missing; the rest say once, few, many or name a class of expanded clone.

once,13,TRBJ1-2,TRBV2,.,TGTGCCAGCAGTGAATGGGAGGGACGTGGCTACACCTTC,CASSEWEGRGYTF
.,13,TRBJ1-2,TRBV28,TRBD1,TGTGCCAGCAAGAGACAGGGGGCGTACGGCTACACCTTC,CASKRQGAYGYTF
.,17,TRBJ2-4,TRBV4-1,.,TGCGCCAGCAGCCAAGGGATTATTGGTGGGGCCAAAAACATTCAGTACTTC,CASSQGIIGGAKNIQYF
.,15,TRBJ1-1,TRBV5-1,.,TGCGCCAGCAGCTTACTCTACAGGGCGAACACTGAAGCTTTCTTT,CASSLLYRANTEAFF
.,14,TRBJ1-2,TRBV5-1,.,TGCGCCAGCAGAAGACAGGTGGGGGACTATGGCTACACCTTC,CASRRQVGDYGYTF
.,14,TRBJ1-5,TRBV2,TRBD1,TGTGCCAGCAGTCGACAGGGAGGCAATCAGCCCCAGCATTTT,CASSRQGGNQPQHF
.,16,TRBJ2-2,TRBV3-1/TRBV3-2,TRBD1,TGTGCCAGCAGCCGTTGGGACAGCAGACACACCGGGGAGCTGTTTTTT,CASSRWDSRHTGELFF
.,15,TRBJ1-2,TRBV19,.,TGTGCCAGTAGGCGCACAGGGCTTGCTAACTATGGCTACACCTTC,CASRRTGLANYGYTF
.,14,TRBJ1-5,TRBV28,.,TGTGCCAGCAGTTTCGTGGGGGAGGATCAGCCCCAGCATTTT,CASSFVGEDQPQHF
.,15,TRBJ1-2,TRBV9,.,TGTGCCAGCACTCCTAACGGGGGTAATAACTATGGCTACACCTTC,CASTPNGGNNYGYTF
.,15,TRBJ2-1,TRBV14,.,TGTGCCAGCAGCCAATGGACGGCCCTTGGAAATGAGCAGTTCTTC,CASSQWTALGNEQFF
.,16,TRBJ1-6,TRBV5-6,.,TGTGCCAGCAGCACCCGGGGGGGCCCTAATAATTCACCCCTCCACTTT,CASSTRGGPNNSPLHF
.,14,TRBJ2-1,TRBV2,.,TGTGCCAGCAGGGGGGGATCTACCTACAATGAGCAGTTCTTC,CASRGGSTYNEQFF
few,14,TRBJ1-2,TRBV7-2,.,TGTGCCAGCTCGAAAATCGGGCAGGACTATGGCTACACCTTC,CASSKIGQDYGYTF
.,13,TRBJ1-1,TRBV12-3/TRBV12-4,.,TGTGCCAGCAGTCCCCAGGGTCCACCTGAAGCTTTCTTT,CASSPQGPPEAFF
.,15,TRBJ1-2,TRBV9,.,TGTGCCAGCAGCGTCATCGGGGATCGCCCCTATGGCTACACCTTC,CASSVIGDRPYGYTF
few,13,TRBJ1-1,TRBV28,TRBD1,TGTGCCATTATAGGGACAGCTCCCACTGAAGCTTTCTTT,CAIIGTAPTEAFF
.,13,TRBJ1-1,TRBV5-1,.,TGCGCCAGCAGCTTGGGGAGGAACACTGAAGCTTTCTTT,CASSLGRNTEAFF
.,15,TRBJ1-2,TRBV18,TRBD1,TGTGCCAGCTCACCGGGACAGGGCCCTAACTATGGCTACACCTTC,CASSPGQGPNYGYTF
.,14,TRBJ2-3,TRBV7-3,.,TGTGCCAGCAGCTCTAGCGCTAGCACAGATACGCAGTATTTT,CASSSSASTDTQYF
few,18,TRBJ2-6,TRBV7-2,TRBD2,TGTGCCAGCAGCTTAGCTAGCGGGGGGGCTCCTGGGGCCAACGTCCTGACTTTC,CASSLASGGAPGANVLTF
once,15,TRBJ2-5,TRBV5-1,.,TGCGCCAGCAGCTCGACAGGAGCTATTCAAGAGACCCAGTACTTC,CASSSTGAIQETQYF
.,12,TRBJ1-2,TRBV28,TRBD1,TGTGCCAGCAGGACAGGGTCGCATGGCTACACCTTC,CASRTGSHGYTF
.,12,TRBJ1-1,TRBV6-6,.,TGTGCCAGCAAGGAAGGAAGGCTTGAAGCTTTCTTT,CASKEGRLEAFF
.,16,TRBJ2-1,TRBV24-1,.,TGTGCCACCAGTGACCCAGGGGCTGGCTCCTACAATGAGCAGTTCTTC,CATSDPGAGSYNEQFF
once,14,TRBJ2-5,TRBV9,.,TGTGCCAGCAGCGTAGAACAGGACCCAGAGACCCAGTACTTC,CASSVEQDPETQYF
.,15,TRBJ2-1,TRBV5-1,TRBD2,TGCGCCAGCAGCTTGGGACTAGCGGGGGGTGGTGAGCAGTTCTTC,CASSLGLAGGGEQFF
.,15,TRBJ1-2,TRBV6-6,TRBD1,TGTGCCAGCAGTTTACTTCCGGGACAGGGATATGGCTACACCTTC,CASSLLPGQGYGYTF
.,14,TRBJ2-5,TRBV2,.,TGTGCCAGCATCGCGGACAGCATACAAGAGACCCAGTACTTC,CASIADSIQETQYF
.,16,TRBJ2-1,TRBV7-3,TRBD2,TGTGCCAGCAGCCCTGGTTCCGGGACTAGCATTAATGAGCAGTTCTTC,CASSPGSGTSINEQFF
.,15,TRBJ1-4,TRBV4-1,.,TGCGCCAGCAGCCCCAATGGGAGGTCGGGCGAAAAACTGTTTTTT,CASSPNGRSGEKLFF
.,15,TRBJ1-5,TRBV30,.,TGTGCCTGGAGTGGTCACCCCGAGGGAAATCAGCCCCAGCATTTT,CAWSGHPEGNQPQHF
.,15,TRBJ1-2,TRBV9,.,TGTGCCAGCAGCGTAGGGCACACAGCTAACTATGGCTACACCTTC,CASSVGHTANYGYTF
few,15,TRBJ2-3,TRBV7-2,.,TGTGCCAGCAGCGACAGCTACCTTAGCACAGATACGCAGTATTTT,CASSDSYLSTDTQYF
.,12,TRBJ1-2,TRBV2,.,TGTGCCAGCAGTGAATGGAGTCTCGGCTACACCTTC,CASSEWSLGYTF
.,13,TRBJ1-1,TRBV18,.,TGTGCCAGCTCACCTGTCGGGAACACTGAAGCTTTCTTT,CASSPVGNTEAFF
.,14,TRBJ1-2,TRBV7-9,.,TGTGCCAGCAGCTTAGGGACAGCATCCTATGGCTACACCTTC,CASSLGTASYGYTF
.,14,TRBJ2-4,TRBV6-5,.,TGTGCCAGCAGTTACTCGTTCTCGGGGAGCATTCAGTACTTC,CASSYSFSGSIQYF
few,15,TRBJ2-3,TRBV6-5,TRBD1,TGTGCCAGCAGGCCCGGACAGGGGATCACAGATACGCAGTATTTT,CASRPGQGITDTQYF
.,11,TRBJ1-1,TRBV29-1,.,TGCAGCGTTGTGGTGAACACTGAAGCTTTCTTT,CSVVVNTEAFF
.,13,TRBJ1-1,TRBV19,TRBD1,TGTGCCAGTAGTGACAGGGGGACCACTGAAGCTTTCTTT,CASSDRGTTEAFF
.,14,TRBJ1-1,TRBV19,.,TGTGCCAGTAAAGTGAGCAGGGGAAAAACTGAAGCTTTCTTT,CASKVSRGKTEAFF
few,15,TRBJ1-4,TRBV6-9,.,TGTGCCAGCAGTTATCAGACCCCAACTAATGAAAAACTGTTTTTT,CASSYQTPTNEKLFF
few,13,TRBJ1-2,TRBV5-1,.,TGCGCCAGCAGCTATACAGGCCCAGCGGGCTACACCTTC,CASSYTGPAGYTF